These T cell receptor beta chains were read from a single sample in a study of siplizumab effects on memory and regulatory T cells. Clones were sequenced by immunoSEQ multiplex PCR, and TCRdb holds only the in-frame ones, with some missing. The table has about 63,000 clones, 70% to 90% seen once. The sequencing sample was made of memory CD4+ T cells sorted from blood. The receptors were gathered from a human donor in good health. Both conserved end residues are part of each CDR3. Fields, in order: clone size, J gene, V gene, CDR3 protein. Size values are once, few and many counts, or a class for expanded clones, and some rows have none.

size: few
J: TRBJ2-1
V: TRBV2
CDR3: CASRTPGGKQFF

size: -
J: TRBJ2-2
V: TRBV19
CDR3: CASSISGRGVSTGELFF

size: -
J: TRBJ2-2
V: TRBV15
CDR3: CATSRGDTGELFF

size: -
J: TRBJ1-2
V: TRBV19
CDR3: CASSSDSVNYGYTF

size: -
J: TRBJ2-5
V: TRBV15
CDR3: CATSRPGTSGQETQYF

size: -
J: TRBJ1-2
V: TRBV2
CDR3: CASRADAGYGYTF

size: -
J: TRBJ2-7
V: TRBV18
CDR3: CASSPRGHSSYEQYF

size: -
J: TRBJ1-5
V: TRBV30
CDR3: CAWSVRRAGQGARLEDQPQHF

size: -
J: TRBJ1-1
V: TRBV7-9
CDR3: CASSWAASGQTEAFF

size: -
J: TRBJ2-7
V: TRBV7-2
CDR3: CASSLAQQAYEQYF

size: -
J: TRBJ2-7
V: TRBV28
CDR3: CASSLRSTSYEQYF

size: -
J: TRBJ2-1
V: TRBV11-2
CDR3: CASSSTPGLINEQFF

size: -
J: TRBJ1-6
V: TRBV5-6
CDR3: CASSPRGFSPLHF

size: -
J: TRBJ2-7
V: TRBV4-1
CDR3: CASSQEYWGEQYF

size: -
J: TRBJ1-1
V: TRBV9
CDR3: CASSVGAGSGTEAFF

size: -
J: TRBJ2-7
V: TRBV4-1
CDR3: CASSQFPSGFYEQYF

size: -
J: TRBJ1-3
V: TRBV10-3
CDR3: CAISESRKTIYF

size: -
J: TRBJ1-2
V: TRBV6-6
CDR3: CASRNSRGGEDGYTF

size: medium-sized
J: TRBJ1-5
V: TRBV7-9
CDR3: CASSDDRANQPQHF

size: -
J: TRBJ2-1
V: TRBV7-2
CDR3: CASRVAGSSYNEQFF

size: -
J: TRBJ1-1
V: TRBV7-8
CDR3: CASSLGQGFTEAFF

size: -
J: TRBJ2-7
V: TRBV25-1
CDR3: CASSVDRGTRNEQYF

size: few
J: TRBJ1-3
V: TRBV10-3
CDR3: CATKEQDSGNTIYF

size: -
J: TRBJ2-1
V: TRBV21-1
CDR3: CASSKAPLEGSSYNEQFF

size: few
J: TRBJ2-7
V: TRBV27
CDR3: CASSPRDYPIYEQYF

size: -
J: TRBJ2-1
V: TRBV7-9
CDR3: CASSRGPQSEQFF

size: -
J: TRBJ2-7
V: TRBV6-5
CDR3: CASSYLGGLGYEQYF